This TCR beta chain is from a study of blood T cell dynamics during melanoma immunotherapy. Study in general: Patients with metastatic melanoma got pembrolizumab or nivolumab-ipilimumab as first-line care.

Clones were read by immunoSEQ multiplex PCR, and TCRdb kept only the in-frame ones, dropping some. This table holds about 8,600 clones, 70% to 90% found once. After removal of 0 bases from V and 3 bases from J, the junction contained 8 bases not matched to a gene. The germline gives CDR1 SGHRS, CDR2 YFSETQ. This CDR3 is 17 amino acids long. Sample time point: week 3, after first cycle of checkpoint inhibitor. The material sequenced was blood, taken from a patient treated with checkpoint blockade. The clonotype originates from a human donor with melanoma. The rearrangement links TRBV5-1 to TRBJ2-3, with TRBD1 matching over 9 bases. CDR3 protein: CASSLGTFGQGTDTQYF. The CDR3 coding sequence is TGCGCCAGCAGCTTGGGTACTTTCGGACAGGGGACAGATACGCAGTATTTT.